This entry is about one T cell receptor (beta chain). The antigen is unknown. This sample was included in a study of vaccination and CD4 T cells after COVID-19. An Oncomine TCR Beta short-read assay was used to sequence the DNA from cultured CD4+ T cells. MiXCR, applied by TCRdb to the PCR reads, yields one record per CDR3 protein. The sample comprises fewer than 9,500 distinct CDR3 sequences, 45% to 55% of which are singletons, and approximately 47% rests with the top ten. Treatment meaning: approximately nine-day PBMC culture with coronavirus spike peptide pools or control peptides (ViraFEST assay). The TCR comes from a human donor who had recovered from COVID-19. Sequenced: CD4+ T cells from blood, cultured in vitro.

DNA for the CDR3: TGTGCCAGCAGCTTGGAACAGGGATTTCGATCACCCCTCCACTTT. It specifies CASSLEQGFRSPLHF. V and J are TRBV11-2 and TRBJ1-6, with D possibly matching TRBD1 (6 bases). The CDR3 runs 15 residues. The germline gives CDR1 SGHAT, CDR2 FQNNGV. With 3 bases removed from V and 10 bases from J, the gap between germline ends came to 16 bases.